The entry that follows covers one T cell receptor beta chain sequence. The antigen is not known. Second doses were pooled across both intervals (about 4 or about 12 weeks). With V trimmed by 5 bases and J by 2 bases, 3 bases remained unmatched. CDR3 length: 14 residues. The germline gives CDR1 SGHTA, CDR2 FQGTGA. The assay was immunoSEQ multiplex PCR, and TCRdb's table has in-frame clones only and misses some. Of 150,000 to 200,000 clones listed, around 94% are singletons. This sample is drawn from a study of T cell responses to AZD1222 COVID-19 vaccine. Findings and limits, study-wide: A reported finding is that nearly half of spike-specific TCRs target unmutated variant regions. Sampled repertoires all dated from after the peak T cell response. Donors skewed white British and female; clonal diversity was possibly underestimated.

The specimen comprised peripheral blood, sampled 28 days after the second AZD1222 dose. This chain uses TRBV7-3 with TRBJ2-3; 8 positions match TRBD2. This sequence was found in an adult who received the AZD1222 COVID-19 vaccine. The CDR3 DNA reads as TGTGCCAGCAGCCCCGGACTAGCCACAGATACGCAGTATTTT. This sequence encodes CASSPGLATDTQYF.